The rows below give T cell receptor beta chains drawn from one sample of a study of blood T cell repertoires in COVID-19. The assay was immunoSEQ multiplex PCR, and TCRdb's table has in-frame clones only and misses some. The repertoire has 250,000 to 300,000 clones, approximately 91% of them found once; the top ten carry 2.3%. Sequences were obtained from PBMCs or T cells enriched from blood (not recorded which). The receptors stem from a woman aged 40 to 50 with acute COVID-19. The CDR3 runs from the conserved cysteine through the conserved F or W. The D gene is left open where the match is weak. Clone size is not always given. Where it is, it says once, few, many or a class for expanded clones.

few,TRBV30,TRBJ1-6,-,CAWSPGNSPLHF,TGTGCCTGGAGTCCGGGAAATTCACCCCTCCACTTT
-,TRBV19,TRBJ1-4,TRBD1,CASSADRNEKLFF,TGTGCCAGTAGTGCGGACAGGAATGAAAAACTGTTTTTT
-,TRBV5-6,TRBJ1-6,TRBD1,CASSLRQGVYSPLHF,TGTGCCAGCAGCCTCCGACAGGGGGTATATTCACCCCTCCACTTT
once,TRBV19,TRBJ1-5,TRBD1,CASSIRQGTTQPQHF,TGTGCCAGTAGTATCCGACAGGGGACGACTCAGCCCCAGCATTTT
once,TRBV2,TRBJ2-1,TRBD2,CANQDGTSGNNEQFF,TGTGCCAACCAAGACGGGACTAGCGGAAACAATGAGCAGTTCTTC
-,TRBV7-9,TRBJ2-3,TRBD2,CASSYGLAGSDTQYF,TGTGCCAGCAGCTACGGACTAGCGGGATCAGATACGCAGTATTTT
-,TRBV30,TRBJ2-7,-,CAWSVAVVEQYF,TGTGCCTGGAGTGTAGCCGTCGTCGAGCAGTACTTC
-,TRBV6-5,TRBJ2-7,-,CASSYAWSYEQYF,TGTGCCAGCAGTTACGCGTGGTCCTACGAGCAGTACTTC
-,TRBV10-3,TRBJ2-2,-,CAISVWGLGSGELFF,TGTGCCATCAGTGTTTGGGGGCTGGGATCCGGGGAGCTGTTTTTT
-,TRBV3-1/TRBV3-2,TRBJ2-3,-,CASTGAGWTDTQYF,TGTGCCTCCACCGGGGCGGGATGGACAGATACGCAGTATTTT
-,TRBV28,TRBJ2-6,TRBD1,CASSGNRGGANVLTF,TGTGCCAGCAGTGGTAACAGGGGTGGGGCCAACGTCCTGACTTTC
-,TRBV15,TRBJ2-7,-,CATSPTGIQSYEQYF,TGTGCCACCAGCCCAACAGGGATCCAGTCCTACGAGCAGTACTTC
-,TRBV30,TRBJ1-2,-,CAWSVEGYGYTF,TGTGCCTGGAGTGTTGAGGGCTATGGCTACACCTTC
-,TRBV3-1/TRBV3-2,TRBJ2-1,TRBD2,CASTSRLPPGLAGVRNEQFF,TGTGCCAGCACCTCAAGACTTCCCCCGGGACTAGCGGGAGTTCGCAATGAGCAGTTCTTC
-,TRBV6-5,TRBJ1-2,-,CASTPKGKGGYTF,TGTGCCAGCACCCCGAAGGGGAAGGGGGGCTACACCTTC
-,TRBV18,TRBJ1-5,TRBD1,CASSPEGQSNQPQHF,TGTGCCAGCTCACCTGAGGGACAGTCGAATCAGCCCCAGCATTTT
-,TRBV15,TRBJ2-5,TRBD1,CATSREYGTVIKETQYF,TGTGCCACCAGCAGAGAATACGGGACAGTTATTAAAGAGACCCAGTACTTC
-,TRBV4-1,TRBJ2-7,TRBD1,CASSAGDSSYEQYF,TGCGCCAGCAGCGCCGGGGACAGCTCCTACGAGCAGTACTTC
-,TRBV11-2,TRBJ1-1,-,CASSFLMNTEAFF,TGTGCCAGCAGCTTTCTTATGAACACTGAAGCTTTCTTT
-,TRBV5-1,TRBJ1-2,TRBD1,CASSLGQGHYGYTF,TGCGCCAGCAGCTTGGGACAGGGGCACTATGGCTACACCTTC
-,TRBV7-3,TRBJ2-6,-,CASSLTGGTAYSGANVLTF,TGTGCCAGCAGCTTAACGGGCGGGACAGCCTACTCTGGGGCCAACGTCCTGACTTTC
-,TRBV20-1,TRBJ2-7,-,CSASLTGSSYEQYF,TGCAGTGCTAGTCTTACAGGGAGCTCCTACGAGCAGTACTTC
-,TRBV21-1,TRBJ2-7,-,CASSKTSGGAGHEQYF,TGTGCCAGCAGCAAAACTAGCGGGGGGGCCGGCCACGAGCAGTACTTC
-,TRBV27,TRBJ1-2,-,CASSSLQGSYGYTF,TGTGCCAGCAGTTCCCTCCAGGGTAGCTATGGCTACACCTTC
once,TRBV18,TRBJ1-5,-,CASSPQGLAPNQPQHF,TGTGCCAGCTCACCACAGGGGTTGGCGCCCAATCAGCCCCAGCATTTT
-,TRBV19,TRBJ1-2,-,CASSTRYLFGYTF,TGTGCCAGTAGTACGCGATACCTCTTCGGCTACACCTTC
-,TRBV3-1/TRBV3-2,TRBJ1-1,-,CASSQGAAGTEAFF,TGTGCCAGCAGCCAAGGTGCCGCGGGCACTGAAGCTTTCTTT
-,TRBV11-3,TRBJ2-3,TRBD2,CASSLGLLAGAEETDTQYF,TGTGCCAGCAGCTTAGGTTTGCTAGCGGGAGCGGAGGAAACAGATACGCAGTATTTT
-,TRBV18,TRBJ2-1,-,CASSPQGVFSNEQFF,TGTGCCAGCTCACCACAGGGGGTTTTCAGTAATGAGCAGTTCTTC
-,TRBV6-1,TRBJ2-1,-,CASSEADRRPYNEQFF,TGTGCCAGCAGTGAAGCCGACAGACGCCCATACAATGAGCAGTTCTTC
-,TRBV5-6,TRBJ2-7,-,CASSLARTGTYEQYF,TGTGCCAGCAGCTTGGCCCGGACGGGAACCTACGAGCAGTACTTC
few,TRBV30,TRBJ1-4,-,CAWSGGMGINEKLFF,TGTGCCTGGAGTGGAGGGATGGGGATTAATGAAAAACTGTTTTTT